These 18 T cell receptor beta chains share one sample of origin, sequenced in a study of CD8 T cells in ankylosing spondylitis. MiXCR, run by TCRdb on the 5' RACE reads, gives a single entry per CDR3 protein. The table has a few hundred thousand distinct CDR3 sequences, roughly 10% seen once. The sequencing sample was made of blood, either unsorted or a sorted T cell fraction (not recorded which). These receptors came from a male donor with ankylosing spondylitis or in good health (not recorded which).

This clonotype appeared many times. Its ends do not fully match the called genes, so a read error is possible. The chain uses TRBV7-7 and TRBJ2-2; 7 bases line up with TRBD1. The CDR3 totals 14 residues. The germline gives CDR1 SSHAT, CDR2 FNYEAQ (reference sequence). In nucleotides, the CDR3 is TGTGCTAGCAGGAGAGGACAGGCGGGCGGGGAGCTGTTTTTT. The encoded protein is CASRRGQAGGELFF. The full variable domain, its missing parts supplied by reference TRBV7-7 and TRBJ2-2, is GAGVSQSPRYKVTKRGQDVTLRCDPISSHATLYWYQQALGQGPEFLTYFNYEAQPDKSGLPSDRFSAERPEGSISTLTIQRTEQRDSAMYRCASRRGQAGGELFFGEGSRLTVL.

This clonotype was found many times. V gene TRBV5-1 combines with J gene TRBJ1-1, with D perhaps matching TRBD1 (5 bases). CDR3 length equals 14 residues. Trimming stripped 3 bases from V and 5 bases from J, with 14 bases between. Germline V lookup: CDR1 SGHRS, CDR2 YFSETQ. CDR3 DNA sequence: TGCGCCAGCAGCTCTACGGGGGGGGAAACTGAAGCTTTCTTT. This encodes CASSSTGGETEAFF.

This chain links TRBV28 with TRBJ2-3; D is perhaps TRBD2 (6 bases). There are 15 residues in the CDR3. V lost 7 bases and J lost 0, with 14 bases in between. Per germline, CDR1 MDHEN and CDR2 SYDVKM. The CDR3 region is CASNLAGTSTDTQYF. DNA for the CDR3: TGTGCCAGCAATTTGGCGGGGACTAGCACAGATACGCAGTATTTT.

This clonotype was found many times. The chain couples TRBV12-3 or TRBV12-4 to TRBJ2-1; D may be TRBD2 (6 bases). This CDR3 region has 18 residues. Trimming pared 2 bases from V and 5 bases from J, leaving 22 bases between. Here the CDR3 DNA reads TGTGCCAGCAGTTTATGGGGTGGAGGGTCCCAAACCAACAATGAGCAGTTCTTC. This sequence encodes CASSLWGGGSQTNNEQFF.

This clonotype was recorded a few times. V is TRBV29-1 and J is TRBJ2-3, with D maybe TRBD2 (6 bases). Between the trimmed V and J ends, which lost 4 bases and 5 bases, there was a span of 22 bases. In germline, CDR1 is SQVTM, CDR2 ANQGSEA. This CDR3 contains 16 residues. Here the CDR3 DNA reads TGCAGCGTTGCCCCTCGCGCGGGGAGCGTAAAAGATACGCAGTATTTT. As protein: CSVAPRAGSVKDTQYF.

The CDR3 reads CSVRDRNTEAFF. The DNA of the CDR3 is TGCAGTGTTAGGGACAGAAACACTGAAGCTTTCTTT. J is TRBJ1-1 and V is TRBV20-1; 7 bases line up with TRBD1. The germline V gene encodes CDR1 DFQATT and CDR2 SNEGSKA (reference sequence). The CDR3 has 12 amino acids. Unmatched junction bases numbered 4, after V lost 7 bases and J lost 2 bases.

The CDR3 DNA is TGTGCCAGCACCGGTTGGGGGGGGAACACTGAAGCTTTCTTT. Translating it yields CASTGWGGNTEAFF. The chain carries TRBV12-3 or TRBV12-4 and TRBJ1-1, with D possibly TRBD1 on 5 matching bases. Between the trimmed V and J ends, which lost 7 bases and 1 base, there was a span of 13 bases. There are 14 residues in the CDR3.

This clonotype showed up just a few times. The rearrangement joins TRBV9 to TRBJ1-3, with D perhaps matching TRBD1 (6 bases). From germline, CDR1 is SGDLS and CDR2 YYNGEE. The CDR3 spans 15 residues. Trimming stripped 4 bases from V and 1 base from J, with 12 bases between. CDR3 nucleotides: TGTGCCAGCAGCCAACAGGGAGGATCTGGAAACACCATATATTTT. This gives the protein CASSQQGGSGNTIYF.

Comment on this clonotype: Since a much larger clone is just one base distant, this may be a read error. The chain combines TRBV5-5 with TRBJ2-3, with TRBD2 identical over 7 bases. The CDR3 loop spans 13 amino acids. Germline V gene sequence: CDR1 SGHKS, CDR2 YYEKEE (reference sequence). The CDR3 protein is CTSSGAGTDTQYF. The CDR3 DNA sequence: TGTACCAGCAGCGGGGCAGGCACAGATACGCAGTATTTT.

This clonotype was picked up many times. The DNA of the CDR3 is TGCGCCAGCAGTCCGGGGGGACGCACAGATACGCAGTATTTT. Residues: CASSPGGRTDTQYF. The rearrangement joins TRBV5-1 to TRBJ2-3; TRBD2 agrees at 7 bases. Germline V lookup: CDR1 SGHRS, CDR2 YFSETQ. V was pared by 5 bases and J by 1 base, with 4 bases of the junction left unmatched. The length of the CDR3 is 14 residues.

This clonotype has a handful of counts. V usage is TRBV3-1 and J usage is TRBJ1-5; D not certain. V lost 4 bases and J 9 bases, leaving 16 bases between the germline ends. Germline CDR1 and CDR2: LGHDT and YNNKEL (reference sequence). The CDR3 covers 14 residues. In nucleotides, the CDR3 is TGTGCCAGCAGCCCGTCAACGCAAGGACGGCCCCAGCATTTT. Translated: CASSPSTQGRPQHF.

This clonotype was recorded many times. The chain links TRBV5-1 to TRBJ2-3, with 9 bases identical to TRBD2. CDR1 is SGHRS and CDR2 is YFSETQ in the germline V gene. This CDR3 has 17 amino acids. J lost 2 bases, V lost 0 bases, and 7 bases had no gene match. The CDR3 DNA reads as TGCGCCAGCAGCTTGGGGGGTGCTAGCGGGGCCACAGATACGCAGTATTTT. Translating gives CASSLGGASGATDTQYF.

At least ten counts were recorded for this clonotype. The rearrangement links TRBV7-2 to TRBJ2-7; D remains ambiguous. The ends were cut back, 1 base at V and 3 bases at J, with 7 bases in the middle. In germline, CDR1 is SGHTA, CDR2 FQGNSA. The length of the CDR3 is 13 residues. This CDR3 is CASSLGWLYEQYF. The CDR3 nucleotides read TGTGCCAGCAGCTTAGGTTGGCTCTACGAGCAGTACTTC.

The sample holds many counts of this clonotype. The V call is TRBV5-1, the J call TRBJ2-7; TRBD2 is a possible D gene (6 bases). Germline V gene data show CDR1 as SGHRS and CDR2 as YFSETQ. V was trimmed by 3 bases and J by 0 bases, leaving 13 bases between them. There are 15 residues in the CDR3. The CDR3 loop reads CASSWGVQSSYEQYF. The CDR3 coding sequence is TGCGCCAGCAGCTGGGGGGTCCAAAGCTCCTACGAGCAGTACTTC.

The chain links TRBV29-1 to TRBJ2-7, with 12 bases fitting TRBD1. J gave up 5 bases and V 4 bases, and 3 bases lay outside the gene matches. The CDR3 totals 13 residues. The germline V gene encodes CDR1 SQVTM and CDR2 ANQGSEA. Written as DNA, the CDR3 is TGCAGCGTTGCGGGACAGGGGGCCGACGAGCAGTACTTC. This codes for CSVAGQGADEQYF.

This clonotype was observed many times. The V call is TRBV9, the J call TRBJ2-1; TRBD2 is a possible D gene (6 bases). The germline CDR1 and CDR2 sequences are SGDLS and YYNGEE. This CDR3 comprises 13 residues. Trimming left V 3 bases short and J 7 bases short, with 11 bases between. CDR3 bases: TGTGCCAGCAGCGGACCTAGCGAAAATGAGCAGTTCTTC. This encodes CASSGPSENEQFF.

This clonotype was counted at least ten times. J is TRBJ2-3 and V is TRBV5-1, with D possibly matching TRBD1 (5 bases). Trimming left V 0 bases short and J 0 bases short, with 14 bases between. This CDR3 region has 17 residues. From germline, CDR1 is SGHRS and CDR2 YFSETQ. The CDR3 protein is CASSLALRDTSTDTQYF. The CDR3 bases are TGCGCCAGCAGCTTGGCCCTCAGGGATACTAGCACAGATACGCAGTATTTT.

This clonotype was observed many times. V is TRBV9 and J is TRBJ2-1, with 11 bases aligning to TRBD2. Germline assignment: CDR1 SGDLS and CDR2 YYNGEE. The ends lost 4 bases at V and 5 bases at J; junction bases unmatched: 5. This CDR3 has 15 amino acids. CDR3 loop: CASSISGGGNNEQFF. CDR3 in DNA: TGTGCCAGCAGCATTAGCGGGGGGGGTAACAATGAGCAGTTCTTC.